The 24 T cell receptor beta chains given below trace back to one sample, sequenced in a study of blood T cell repertoires in COVID-19 (dated by TCRdb to the early 2020s). Libraries came from the immunoSEQ multiplex PCR assay. This is the immuneACCESS table as TCRdb keeps it, with only in-frame sequences that have V and J called. A part of the clones is gone; compared with another copy, unresolved V genes explain less than half, and the rest is unexplained. The sample yields some 380,000 clones; 70% to 90% were counted once. The ten largest clones add up to under 1.5% of the sample. The sequencing sample was made of PBMCs or T cells enriched from blood (not recorded which). The source is a man younger than 40 who had recovered from COVID-19.

This chain connects TRBV2 to TRBJ1-1; 11 bases line up with TRBD1. The CDR3 consists of 16 residues. V lost 6 bases to trimming and J lost 6 bases; unmatched junction nucleotides: 12. Germline V gives CDR1 SNHLY, CDR2 FYNNEI. CDR3 DNA: TGTGCCAGCAGCCGGGGCCGCCGGGACAGGGGGTCTGAAGCTTTCTTT. Its translation: CASSRGRRDRGSEAFF. Drawing the rest from reference TRBV2 and TRBJ1-1, the complete variable domain is EPEVTQTPSHQVTQMGQEVILRCVPISNHLYFYWYRQILGQKVEFLVSFYNNEISEKSEIFDDQFSVERPDGSNFTLKIRSTKLEDSAMYFCASSRGRRDRGSEAFFGQGTRLTVV.

This chain connects TRBV10-2 to TRBJ2-3; D unresolved. V was pared by 4 bases and J by 0 bases, with 8 bases between. The CDR3 runs 14 residues. The germline CDR1 and CDR2 sequences are WSHSY and SAAADI. CDR3: CASSGISSTDTQYF. For the CDR3, the DNA is TGCGCCAGCAGTGGTATTAGCAGCACAGATACGCAGTATTTT.

V and J are TRBV19 and TRBJ1-2, with D hard to call. Germline V gene lookup returns CDR1 LNHDA and CDR2 SQIVND (reference sequence). The CDR3 consists of 13 residues. The germline V and J ends were trimmed by 5 bases and 7 bases, with 14 bases remaining between them. CDR3 protein: CASSSGMLPGYTF. The DNA for the CDR3 is TGTGCCAGTAGTTCCGGGATGCTCCCTGGCTACACCTTC.

This chain uses TRBV12-3 or TRBV12-4 with TRBJ2-7; D perhaps matches TRBD1 (6 bases). There are 12 residues in the CDR3. Trimming took off 5 bases at V and 13 bases at J, with 18 bases between the two ends. The CDR3 sequence: CASSLQGMVGYF. CDR3 DNA: TGTGCCAGCAGTCTACAGGGAATGGTAGGATACTTC.

This clone was seen once. This chain links TRBV10-2 with TRBJ1-2; 9 nucleotides line up with TRBD1. Germline V gives CDR1 WSHSY, CDR2 SAAADI. J was trimmed by 4 bases and V by 6 bases; bases with no gene match: 6. This CDR3 spans 14 amino acids. The CDR3 coding sequence is TGCGCCAGCAGACCGGGACAGGGAGTCTATGGCTACACCTTC. It is translated as CASRPGQGVYGYTF.

The chain links TRBV6-5 to TRBJ1-1; D unresolved. V lost 7 bases and J 5 bases, leaving 17 bases between the germline ends. CDR1 is MNHEY and CDR2 is SVGAGI in the germline V gene. The CDR3 spans 14 residues. CDR3: CASTSDGLGTEAFF. CDR3 DNA: TGTGCCAGCACATCTGACGGACTGGGGACTGAAGCTTTCTTT.

The CDR3 bases are TGTGCTAGTGTCCCGGGATCAGGTGGGGAAAAACTGTTTTTT. This translates into CASVPGSGGEKLFF. The chain has TRBV12-5 and TRBJ1-4; D call uncertain. This CDR3 comprises 14 residues. The V end lost 7 bases, the J end lost 8 bases, and 17 bases lay between the germline ends. Germline loops: CDR1 LGHNT, CDR2 FRNRAP.

The V and J genes are TRBV29-1 and TRBJ2-4, with unresolved D. There are 14 residues in the CDR3. Germline assignment: CDR1 SQVTM and CDR2 ANQGSEA. V was shortened by 1 base and J by 6 bases, with 13 bases between the two germline ends. Here the CDR3 DNA reads TGCAGCGTTGAAGCTGTCAGAGGTAGAAACATTCAGTACTTC. Translation gives CSVEAVRGRNIQYF.

The V gene is TRBV30, the J gene TRBJ1-6; D call uncertain. Germline CDR1 is GTSNPN and CDR2 is SVGIG (reference sequence). The V end was cut by 3 bases, the J end by 9 bases, with 15 bases between. CDR3 size: 14 residues. The CDR3 reads CAWSSGSLSSPLHF. The CDR3 DNA reads as TGTGCCTGGAGCTCCGGGAGCTTGAGTTCACCCCTCCACTTT.

This chain links TRBV19 with TRBJ1-5, with D possibly matching TRBD1 (5 bases). Germline lookup yields CDR1 LNHDA and CDR2 SQIVND (reference sequence). The V gene lost 2 bases and the J gene lost 1 base, with 12 bases spanning the gap. The CDR3 has 16 amino acids. CDR3 region: CASSIWSRASNQPQHF. The DNA of the CDR3 is TGTGCCAGTAGTATATGGAGCAGGGCGAGCAATCAGCCCCAGCATTTT.

Of note for this clone: At one end the junction does not follow the germline gene, possibly because of a read error. The chain uses TRBV7-8 and TRBJ1-6; D remains ambiguous. Germline CDR1 and CDR2: SGHVS and FQNEAQ. CDR3 length: 14 residues. The CDR3 DNA sequence: TGTGCCAGCAGCCTAGCCAGAGCGAATTCACCCCTCCACTTT. Its protein is CASSLARANSPLHF.

This chain links TRBV2 with TRBJ1-4, with 11 bases identical to TRBD1. With 7 bases clipped from V and 7 bases from J, the junction kept 8 bases outside the gene matches. CDR3 size: 15 residues. The germline gives CDR1 SNHLY, CDR2 FYNNEI. The CDR3 DNA follows: TGTGCCAGCATCTCTCTCGGGACAGGGGGTGAAAAACTGTTTTTT. Its translation: CASISLGTGGEKLFF.

This chain uses TRBV5-4 with TRBJ2-5; D unresolved. The length of the CDR3 is 11 residues. Trimming stripped 2 bases from V and 3 bases from J, with 2 bases between. Germline V gene lookup returns CDR1 SGHNT and CDR2 YYREEE (reference sequence). CDR3 bases: TGTGCCAGCAGCTTTAAAGAGACCCAGTACTTC. This encodes CASSFKETQYF.

This rearrangement joins TRBV3-1 (or the pseudogene TRBV3-2) to TRBJ1-6; D is unclear. The germline gives CDR1 LGHDT, CDR2 YNNKEL (reference sequence). V gave up 3 bases and J gave up 7 bases, with 10 bases separating them. The CDR3 has 14 amino acids. Written as DNA, the CDR3 is TGTGCCAGCAGCCATTACGGGGAGAATTCACCCCTCCACTTT. Its protein is CASSHYGENSPLHF.

V usage is TRBV14 and J usage is TRBJ1-4; D unresolved. Trimming removed 1 base from V and 6 bases from J, with 9 bases in between. In germline, CDR1 is SGHDN, CDR2 FVKESK. The CDR3 extends over 14 amino acids. The CDR3 here is CASSQGKGDEKLFF. CDR3 nucleotides: TGTGCCAGCAGCCAAGGTAAAGGAGATGAAAAACTGTTTTTT.

The V call is TRBV30, the J call TRBJ1-2; 9 bases fit TRBD1. The germline V gene has CDR1 GTSNPN and CDR2 SVGIG (reference sequence). The CDR3 consists of 14 residues. Trimming at V came to 6 bases and at J to 8 bases, leaving 13 bases not matched to a gene. CDR3 sequence: CACNTPGTGSGYTF. In nucleotides, the CDR3 is TGTGCCTGCAATACCCCCGGGACAGGGAGCGGCTACACCTTC.

The chain is built from TRBV4-1 and TRBJ2-7, with D possibly being TRBD1 (6 bases). This CDR3 is 14 amino acids long. Germline CDR1 and CDR2: MGHRA and YSYEKL. V gave up 1 base and J gave up 4 bases, with 11 bases separating them. The CDR3 reads CASSQVRGGYEQYF. In DNA form, the CDR3 reads TGCGCCAGCAGCCAAGTCAGGGGTGGGTACGAGCAGTACTTC.

This chain links TRBV18 with TRBJ2-7, with D tentatively TRBD1 (6 bases). This CDR3 has 13 amino acids. Trimming pared 5 bases from V and 3 bases from J, leaving 11 bases between. Germline V gene sequence: CDR1 KGHSH, CDR2 LQKENI. This CDR3 is CASSRGQIYEQYF. CDR3 nucleotide sequence: TGTGCCAGCTCAAGAGGACAGATCTACGAGCAGTACTTC.

The chain combines TRBV9 with TRBJ2-7; 9 nucleotides align to TRBD1. This CDR3 comprises 16 residues. Germline V gene sequence: CDR1 SGDLS, CDR2 YYNGEE. The ends lost 4 bases at V and 2 bases at J; junction bases unmatched: 10. The CDR3 sequence is CASSPSRDRVPYEQYF. The DNA for the CDR3 is TGTGCCAGCAGCCCCTCCCGGGACAGGGTCCCCTACGAGCAGTACTTC.

The chain joins TRBV21-1 to TRBJ2-7; the DNA was not compared with TRBD2, the D call given in the table. TRBV21-1 is described as a pseudogene. The CDR3 extends over 12 amino acids. Here the CDR3 DNA reads TGTGCCAGCAGCAACCACTACTACGAGCAGTACTTC. Its translation: CASSNHYYEQYF.

This chain links TRBV6-5 with TRBJ1-2; D uncertain. The length of the CDR3 is 13 residues. Germline V CDR1 and CDR2: MNHEY, SVGAGI. The V end lost 5 bases, the J end lost 3 bases, and 10 bases lay between the germline ends. CDR3 nucleotides: TGTGCCAGCAGTCCCCCAGGATACTATGGCTACACCTTC. Translated, it gives CASSPPGYYGYTF.

The J gene is TRBJ2-2, the V gene TRBV6-2 or TRBV6-3; 7 bases align to TRBD1. The ends lost 0 bases at V and 4 bases at J; junction bases unmatched: 2. This CDR3 has 15 amino acids. CDR1 is MNHEY, CDR2 SVGEGT, per germline. This CDR3 is CASSYSPGGTGELFF. The CDR3 DNA reads as TGTGCCAGCAGTTACTCACCAGGGGGCACCGGGGAGCTGTTTTTT.

The chain joins TRBV30 to TRBJ1-6; 8 bases align to TRBD1. The germline CDR1 and CDR2 sequences are GTSNPN and SVGIG (reference sequence). The CDR3 length is 13 residues. V was clipped by 7 bases and J by 5 bases; unmatched bases: 4. The CDR3 nucleotides are TGTGCCTTGCTGACAGGGGATAATTCACCCCTCCACTTT. It is translated as CALLTGDNSPLHF.

The rearrangement joins TRBV11-2 to TRBJ1-6; D remains unclear. Per the germline V gene, CDR1 is SGHAT and CDR2 is FQNNGV. V was shortened by 0 bases and J by 7 bases, with 10 bases between the two germline ends. The CDR3 consists of 15 residues. The CDR3 DNA sequence: TGTGCCAGCAGCTTAGACGACACGTGGAATTCACCCCTCCACTTT. Translated, it gives CASSLDDTWNSPLHF.